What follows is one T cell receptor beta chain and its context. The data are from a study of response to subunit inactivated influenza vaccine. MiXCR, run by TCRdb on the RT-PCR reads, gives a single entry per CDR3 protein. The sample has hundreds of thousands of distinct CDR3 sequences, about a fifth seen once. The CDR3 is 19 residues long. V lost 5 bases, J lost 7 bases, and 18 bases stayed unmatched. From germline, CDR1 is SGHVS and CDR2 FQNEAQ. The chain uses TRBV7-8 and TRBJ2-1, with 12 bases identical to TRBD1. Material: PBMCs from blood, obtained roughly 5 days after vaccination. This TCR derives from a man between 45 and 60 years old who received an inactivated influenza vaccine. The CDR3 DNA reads TGTGCCAGCAGCCCTTTCACCCAACCGGGACAGGGGGCATGGAATGAGCAGTTCTTC. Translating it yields CASSPFTQPGQGAWNEQFF.